The rows below give T cell receptor beta chains drawn from one sample of a study of identical twins. TCRdb ran MiXCR on the 5' RACE reads and lists one entry per CDR3 protein. The sample lists under 450,000 distinct CDR3 sequences, less than 20% occurring once. Specimen: naive T cells sorted from blood. These TCRs come from a man aged 50 to 60 in good health. Both conserved end residues are part of each CDR3. Each record gives: V gene, clone size, J gene, D gene, CDR3 DNA, CDR3 protein. D genes are given only for firm matches. A clone size is listed for some rows: how often the clone was seen (once, few, many), or a class if it is expanded.

TRBV13	NA	TRBJ2-7	NA	TGTGCCAGCAGCTCGACAGAGCGCACCTACGAGCAGTACTTC	CASSSTERTYEQYF
TRBV24-1	few	TRBJ2-7	NA	TGTGCCACCACCGGACATGACTACGAGCAGTACTTC	CATTGHDYEQYF
TRBV6-5	NA	TRBJ2-7	NA	TGTGCCAGCAGTAAAACACCCTACGAGCAGTACTTC	CASSKTPYEQYF
TRBV5-1	NA	TRBJ2-1	TRBD2	TGCGCCAGCAGCTCCCCGTTAGCGGGCCTAATTTACAATGAGCAGTTCTTC	CASSSPLAGLIYNEQFF
TRBV4-2	NA	TRBJ1-2	NA	TGTGCCAGCAGCCAAGACGGGGGGAATCCTAGGGGCTACACCTTC	CASSQDGGNPRGYTF
TRBV4-3	few	TRBJ2-3	NA	TGCGCCAGCAGCCCCCGGGCTCTGAGCACAGATACGCAGTATTTT	CASSPRALSTDTQYF
TRBV4-3	few	TRBJ2-1	TRBD2	TGCGCCAGCAGCCAAGCGCTGACTAGCGGAAGTGGATACAATGAGCAGTTCTTC	CASSQALTSGSGYNEQFF
TRBV6-5	many	TRBJ1-1	NA	TGTGCCAGCAGTTACGAGGGGACGCTGAACACTGAAGCTTTCTTT	CASSYEGTLNTEAFF
TRBV20-1	NA	TRBJ2-7	NA	TGCAGTGCTAGCTCACGACTCCACTACGAGCAGTACTTC	CSASSRLHYEQYF
TRBV2	few	TRBJ2-3	NA	TGTGCCAGCAGTGAATCAAGGAGCTGGAGTAGCACAGATACGCAGTATTTT	CASSESRSWSSTDTQYF
TRBV5-5	NA	TRBJ2-7	TRBD1	TGTGCCAGCAGCGGGGACAGGGGGCTATCTAAGCAGTACTTC	CASSGDRGLSKQYF
TRBV18	many	TRBJ2-2	NA	TGTGCCAGCTCACCAACGTCAACTAGGTCCGGGGAGCTGTTTTTT	CASSPTSTRSGELFF
TRBV20-1	few	TRBJ2-7	TRBD2	TGCAGTGCCGCCGGCTGGACTAGCGGTATTAGCTCCTACGAGCAGTACTTC	CSAAGWTSGISSYEQYF
TRBV5-1	NA	TRBJ2-5	NA	TGCGCCAGCAACCGGGATCTGGGGGAGACCCAGTACTTC	CASNRDLGETQYF
TRBV7-9	many	TRBJ2-7	NA	TGTGCCAGCAGCTACGGGGAACAGATCCTGCAAAGGGAGCAGTACTTC	CASSYGEQILQREQYF
TRBV7-9	NA	TRBJ2-1	TRBD2	TGTGCCAGCAGCTTAGGAGCGGGGCCCACCTACAATGAGCAGTTCTTC	CASSLGAGPTYNEQFF
TRBV14	NA	TRBJ2-3	TRBD1	TGTGCCAGCAGCCAAGAGACAGGGGCAGATACGCAGTATTTT	CASSQETGADTQYF
TRBV11-2	many	TRBJ2-7	NA	TGTGCCAGCAGCTCCCGGGACGGATACGAGCAGTACTTC	CASSSRDGYEQYF
TRBV12-3/TRBV12-4	NA	TRBJ2-3	NA	TGTGCCAGCAGTCCCACCGCAGATACGCAGTATTTT	CASSPTADTQYF
TRBV11-2	NA	TRBJ2-3	TRBD1	TGTGCCAGCAGCTCATTAACGGGACAGGGGTTTCTCCACACAGATACGCAGTATTTT	CASSSLTGQGFLHTDTQYF
TRBV7-2	few	TRBJ1-1	NA	TGTGCCAGCAGCCCCACCGGGACCAAGGTCACTGAAGCTTTCTTT	CASSPTGTKVTEAFF
TRBV7-2	few	TRBJ1-4	NA	TGTGCCAGCAGCTTAGGAAATAGACGTAATGAAAAACTGTTTTTT	CASSLGNRRNEKLFF
TRBV12-3/TRBV12-4	NA	TRBJ2-7	TRBD2	TGTGCCAGCAGTCCTAGCGGGGGACCCTACGAGCAGTACTTC	CASSPSGGPYEQYF
TRBV7-2	NA	TRBJ2-5	TRBD2	TGTGCCAGCAGCTTAGTTGAAGCGGGGGGTTTGGGGACCCAGTACTTC	CASSLVEAGGLGTQYF
TRBV3-1	NA	TRBJ2-3	NA	TGTGCCAGCAGCCAAGATATTGGCTCTGTGTGTGATACGCAGTATTTT	CASSQDIGSVCDTQYF
TRBV27	many	TRBJ1-1	NA	TGTGCCAGCAGTTCAAGCGCTCTGAACACTGAAGCTTTCTTT	CASSSSALNTEAFF
TRBV20-1	many	TRBJ2-5	TRBD2	TGCAGTGCTAGAGGGTTGGGACTAGCGGGACCTGAGACCCAGTACTTC	CSARGLGLAGPETQYF
TRBV7-2	few	TRBJ1-5	NA	TGTGCCAGCAGCTTAGCTCGGCAGCCCCAGCATTTT	CASSLARQPQHF
TRBV19	NA	TRBJ2-1	NA	TGTGCCAGTAGAGCCGGGAATACCTACAATGAGCAGTTCTTC	CASRAGNTYNEQFF
TRBV5-1	many	TRBJ2-2	TRBD1	TGCGCCAGCAGCGAAGGGGGCCGGAACACCGGGGAGCTGTTTTTT	CASSEGGRNTGELFF
TRBV5-1	few	TRBJ2-5	NA	TGCGCCAGCACCCAGGGTAATATGGAGACCCAGTACTTC	CASTQGNMETQYF
TRBV24-1	many	TRBJ2-1	TRBD2	TGTGCCACCAGTGATTTGGGCGGGAGGGGGTACAATGAGCAGTTCTTC	CATSDLGGRGYNEQFF
TRBV5-1	few	TRBJ2-5	NA	TGCGCCAGCAGCTGGACTACCGAAGAGACCCAGTACTTC	CASSWTTEETQYF
TRBV29-1	NA	TRBJ2-7	TRBD2	TGCAGCGTAGCCAGCGGGAGCGGCGACGAGCAGTACTTC	CSVASGSGDEQYF
TRBV6-6	NA	TRBJ2-7	NA	TGTGCCAGCAGTTACGCGACGGAGTACGAGCAGTACTTC	CASSYATEYEQYF
TRBV5-5	many	TRBJ2-7	NA	TGTGCCAGCAGCTTGGTTGGATTGGGCGAGCAGTACTTC	CASSLVGLGEQYF
TRBV20-1	NA	TRBJ2-1	TRBD2	TGCAGTGCTAGTACCCCGTTTAGCGGGAGACGGTCCTACAATGAGCAGTTCTTC	CSASTPFSGRRSYNEQFF
TRBV20-1	NA	TRBJ1-1	NA	TGCAGTGCTAGGCACAGGGTTTCCACTGAAGCTTTCTTT	CSARHRVSTEAFF
TRBV5-5	NA	TRBJ1-4	NA	TGTGCCAGCAGGACTGGGACAACTAATGAAAAACTGTTTTTT	CASRTGTTNEKLFF
TRBV12-3/TRBV12-4	many	TRBJ2-1	TRBD2	TGTGCCAGCAGAAAACGCGGGAAGGGAGGGTACTACAATGAGCAGTTCTTC	CASRKRGKGGYYNEQFF
TRBV9	many	TRBJ1-3	NA	TGTGCCAGCAGCCCCAGTCCCATCAGGTCTGGAAACACCATATATTTT	CASSPSPIRSGNTIYF
TRBV9	NA	TRBJ2-5	TRBD2	TGTGCCAGCAGCCAGGGGGGACTAGCGGGAGGACTGAAGACCCAGTACTTC	CASSQGGLAGGLKTQYF
TRBV20-1	NA	TRBJ2-7	TRBD1	TGCAGTGCTCTCCCCTTGGGACAGGGGAAAAACGAGCAGTACTTC	CSALPLGQGKNEQYF
TRBV7-9	few	TRBJ1-1	NA	TGTGCCAGCAGCTCCCCTCTGATTGAAGCTTTCTTT	CASSSPLIEAFF
TRBV3-1	NA	TRBJ2-5	TRBD2	TGTGCCAGCAGCCAAAACTCCCCGGGACTAGCGGAGACCCAGTACTTC	CASSQNSPGLAETQYF
TRBV7-2	few	TRBJ2-1	NA	TGTGCCAGCAGCACCCTTCGGGCGGTGTTCTTC	CASSTLRAVFF
TRBV10-3	NA	TRBJ2-2	NA	TGTGCCAGCAACGGAAACGCGAACACCGGGGAGCTGTTTTTT	CASNGNANTGELFF
TRBV6-2/TRBV6-3	NA	TRBJ1-5	NA	TGTGCCAGCAGCCGAACCTGGCAGCCCCAGCATTTT	CASSRTWQPQHF
TRBV12-3/TRBV12-4	NA	TRBJ2-5	TRBD1	TGTGCCAGCAGTTTCCCACAGGGGGAGACCCAGTACTTC	CASSFPQGETQYF